This T cell receptor (beta chain) was obtained from a study of yellow fever vaccine responses in identical twins. General study results and limits: Reportedly, the T cell response mounted by twins to vaccine seemed partly convergent, partly personalized.

Regarding this clonotype: Its antigen is as yet unknown.

The length of the CDR3 is 16 residues. The germline CDR1 and CDR2 sequences are LGHDT and YNNKEL (reference sequence). V dropped 1 base and J dropped 7; count of bases not matched to a gene: 9. TCRdb re-called the RT-PCR reads with MiXCR, one entry per CDR3 protein. The sample consists of several thousand distinct CDR3 sequences, roughly 70% of them appearing once. The sequenced sample was T cells from blood (PBMCs), unsorted or a sorted subset (not recorded which), obtained before or after yellow fever vaccination (not recorded which). The receptor comes from a woman aged 18-29 years who received the yellow fever vaccine. This chain uses TRBV3-1 with TRBJ2-3; 9 positions agree with TRBD2. The chain's CDR3 is CASSQAAIAGVNTQYF. The CDR3 nucleotides are TGTGCCAGCAGCCAAGCGGCAATAGCGGGGGTGAATACGCAGTATTTT.